This TCR beta chain was observed in a study of blood T cell repertoires in COVID-19. Study background: Whether acute or convalescent, the COVID-19 samples came from the United States, Italy and Spain.

The CDR3 consists of 16 residues. Per the germline V gene, CDR1 is KGHSH and CDR2 is LQKENI. With 5 bases clipped from V and 4 bases from J, the junction kept 13 bases outside the gene matches. Assay: immunoSEQ multiplex PCR; the TCRdb copy retains only in-frame clones and omits some. This table has about 160,000 clones, more than 90% appearing once. The chain employs TRBV18 and TRBJ2-7, with 8 bases that match TRBD1. Sample: peripheral blood. The receptor's source is a man in his fifties with acute or convalescent COVID-19. The CDR3 bases are TGTGCCAGCTCAACGTCCCACAGGGGGTCGTTTTACGAGCAGTACTTC. Its protein is CASSTSHRGSFYEQYF. Looking up the rest from reference TRBV18 and TRBJ2-7 gives the full variable domain: NAGVMQNPRHLVRRRGQEARLRCSPMKGHSHVYWYRQLPEEGLKFMVYLQKENIIDESGMPKERFSAEFPKEGPSILRIQQVVRGDSAAYFCASSTSHRGSFYEQYFGPGTRLTVT.